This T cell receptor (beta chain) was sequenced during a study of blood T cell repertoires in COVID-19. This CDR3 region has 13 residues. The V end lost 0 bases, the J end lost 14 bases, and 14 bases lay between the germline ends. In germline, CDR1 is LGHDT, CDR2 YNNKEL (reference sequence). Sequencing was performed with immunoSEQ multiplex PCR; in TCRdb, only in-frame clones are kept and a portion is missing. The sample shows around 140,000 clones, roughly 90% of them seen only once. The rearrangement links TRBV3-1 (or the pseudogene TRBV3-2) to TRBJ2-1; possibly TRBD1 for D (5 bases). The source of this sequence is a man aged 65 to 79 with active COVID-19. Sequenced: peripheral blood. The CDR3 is CASSQDMNRKKFF. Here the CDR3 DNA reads TGTGCCAGCAGCCAAGATATGAACAGGAAAAAGTTCTTC.